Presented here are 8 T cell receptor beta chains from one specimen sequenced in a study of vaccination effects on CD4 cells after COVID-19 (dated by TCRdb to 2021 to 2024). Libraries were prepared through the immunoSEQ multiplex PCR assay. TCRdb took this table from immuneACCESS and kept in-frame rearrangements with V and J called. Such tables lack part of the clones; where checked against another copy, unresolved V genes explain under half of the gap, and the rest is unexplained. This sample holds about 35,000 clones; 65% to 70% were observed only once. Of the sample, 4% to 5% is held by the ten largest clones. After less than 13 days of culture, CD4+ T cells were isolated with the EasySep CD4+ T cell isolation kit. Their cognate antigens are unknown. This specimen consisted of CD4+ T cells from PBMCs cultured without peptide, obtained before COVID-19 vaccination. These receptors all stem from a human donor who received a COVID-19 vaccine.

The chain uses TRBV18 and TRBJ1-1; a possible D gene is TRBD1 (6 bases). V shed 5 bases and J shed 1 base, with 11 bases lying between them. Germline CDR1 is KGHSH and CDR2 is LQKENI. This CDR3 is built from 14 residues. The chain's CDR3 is CASSSDRQNTEAFF. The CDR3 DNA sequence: TGTGCCAGCTCAAGCGACAGGCAGAACACTGAAGCTTTCTTT.

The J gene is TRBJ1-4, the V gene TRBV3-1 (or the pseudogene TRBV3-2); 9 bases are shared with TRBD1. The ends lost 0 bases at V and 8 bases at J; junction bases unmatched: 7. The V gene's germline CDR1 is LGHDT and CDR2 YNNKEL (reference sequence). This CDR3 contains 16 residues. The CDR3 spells CASSQDYRDRGEKLFF. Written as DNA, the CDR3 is TGTGCCAGCAGCCAAGACTACCGAGACAGGGGGGAAAAACTGTTTTTT.

CDR3 residues: CASRSGQISGNTIYF. DNA of the CDR3: TGTGCCAGCCGGTCCGGGCAGATCTCTGGAAACACCATATATTTT. V gene TRBV6-5 combines with J gene TRBJ1-3; D not resolved. V was shortened by 8 bases and J by 0 bases, with 14 bases between the two germline ends. The length of the CDR3 is 15 residues. CDR1 and CDR2 (germline): MNHEY, SVGAGI.

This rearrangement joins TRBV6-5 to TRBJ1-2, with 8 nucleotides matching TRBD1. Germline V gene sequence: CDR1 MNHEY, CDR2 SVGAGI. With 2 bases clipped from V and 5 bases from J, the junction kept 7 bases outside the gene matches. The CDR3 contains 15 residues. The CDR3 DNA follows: TGTGCCAGCAGTTACGATTTTACAGGGGGTTATGGCTACACCTTC. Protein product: CASSYDFTGGYGYTF.

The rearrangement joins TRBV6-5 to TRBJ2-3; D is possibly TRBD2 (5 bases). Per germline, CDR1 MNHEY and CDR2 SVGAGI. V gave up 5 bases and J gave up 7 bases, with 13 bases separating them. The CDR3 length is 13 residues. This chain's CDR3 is CASSKPGTNTQYF. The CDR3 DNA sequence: TGTGCCAGCAGTAAACCGGGAACAAATACGCAGTATTTT.

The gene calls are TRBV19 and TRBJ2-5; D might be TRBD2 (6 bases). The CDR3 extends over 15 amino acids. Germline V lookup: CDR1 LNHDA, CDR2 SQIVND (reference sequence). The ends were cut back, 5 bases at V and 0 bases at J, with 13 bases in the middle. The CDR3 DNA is TGTGCCAGTAGTCGGCGGGGACCCTACCAAGAGACCCAGTACTTC. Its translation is CASSRRGPYQETQYF.

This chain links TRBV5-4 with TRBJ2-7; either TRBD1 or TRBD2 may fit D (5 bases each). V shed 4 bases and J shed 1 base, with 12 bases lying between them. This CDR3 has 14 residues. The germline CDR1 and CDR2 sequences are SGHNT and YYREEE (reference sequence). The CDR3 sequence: CASSTRDGSYEQYF. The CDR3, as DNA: TGTGCCAGCAGCACCCGGGACGGGTCCTACGAGCAGTACTTC.

CDR3 sequence: CASSPSYQETQYF. CDR3 bases: TGTGCCAGCTCACCTTCTTACCAAGAGACCCAGTACTTC. This chain connects TRBV18 to TRBJ2-5, with no clear D. Trimming cost V 3 bases and J 0 bases, with 5 bases left between them. This CDR3 region has 13 residues. The germline V gene has CDR1 KGHSH and CDR2 LQKENI.